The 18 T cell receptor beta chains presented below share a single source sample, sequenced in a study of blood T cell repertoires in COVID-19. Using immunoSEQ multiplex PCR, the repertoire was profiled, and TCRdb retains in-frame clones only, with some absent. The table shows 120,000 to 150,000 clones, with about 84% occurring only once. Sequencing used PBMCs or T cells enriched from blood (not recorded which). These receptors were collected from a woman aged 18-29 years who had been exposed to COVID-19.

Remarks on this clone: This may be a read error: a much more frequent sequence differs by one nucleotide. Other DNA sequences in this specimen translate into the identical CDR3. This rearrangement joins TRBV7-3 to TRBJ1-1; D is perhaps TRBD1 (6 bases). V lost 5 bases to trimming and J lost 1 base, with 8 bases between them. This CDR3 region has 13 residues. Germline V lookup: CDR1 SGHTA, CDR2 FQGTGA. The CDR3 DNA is TGTGCCAGCAGCCAACAGGGGAACACTGAAGCTTTCTTT. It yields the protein CASSQQGNTEAFF.

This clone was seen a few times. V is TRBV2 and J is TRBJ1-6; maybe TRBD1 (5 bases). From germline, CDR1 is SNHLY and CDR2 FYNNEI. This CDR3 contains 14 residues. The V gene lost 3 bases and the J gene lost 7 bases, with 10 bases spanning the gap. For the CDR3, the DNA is TGTGCCAGCAGTGATCAGGGTTCGAATTCACCCCTCCACTTT. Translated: CASSDQGSNSPLHF.

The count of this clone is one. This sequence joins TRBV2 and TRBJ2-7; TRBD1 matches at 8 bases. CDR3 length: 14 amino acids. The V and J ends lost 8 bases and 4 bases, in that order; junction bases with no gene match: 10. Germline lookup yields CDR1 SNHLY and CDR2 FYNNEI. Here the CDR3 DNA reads TGTGCCAGCTCAGCGGAGACAGGGGCTTACGAGCAGTACTTC. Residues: CASSAETGAYEQYF.

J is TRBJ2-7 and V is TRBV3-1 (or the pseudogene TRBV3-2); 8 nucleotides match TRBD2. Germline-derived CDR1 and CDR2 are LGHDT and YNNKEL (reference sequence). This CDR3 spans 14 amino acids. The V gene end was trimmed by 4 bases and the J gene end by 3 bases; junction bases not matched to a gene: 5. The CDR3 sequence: CASSRDTSGYEQYF. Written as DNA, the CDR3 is TGTGCCAGCAGCCGCGATACTAGCGGCTACGAGCAGTACTTC.

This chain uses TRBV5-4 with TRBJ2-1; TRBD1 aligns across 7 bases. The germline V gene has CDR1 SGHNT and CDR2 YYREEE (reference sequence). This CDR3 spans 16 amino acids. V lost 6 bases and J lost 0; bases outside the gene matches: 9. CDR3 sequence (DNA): TGTGCCAGCACCCTAGGACAGGCCAGCTCCTACAATGAGCAGTTCTTC. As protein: CASTLGQASSYNEQFF.

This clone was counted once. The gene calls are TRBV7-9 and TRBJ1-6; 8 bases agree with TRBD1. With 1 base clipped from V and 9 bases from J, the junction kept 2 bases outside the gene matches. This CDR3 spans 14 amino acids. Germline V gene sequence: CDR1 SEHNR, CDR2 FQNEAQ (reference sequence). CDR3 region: CASSLGGTGSPLHF. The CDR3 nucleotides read TGTGCCAGCAGCTTAGGCGGGACAGGTTCACCCCTCCACTTT.

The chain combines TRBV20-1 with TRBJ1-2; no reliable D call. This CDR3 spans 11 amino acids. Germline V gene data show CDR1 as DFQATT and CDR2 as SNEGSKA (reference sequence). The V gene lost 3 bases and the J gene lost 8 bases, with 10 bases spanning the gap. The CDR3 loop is CSASRGYGYTF. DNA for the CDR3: TGCAGTGCTAGCCGGGGTTACGGCTACACCTTC.

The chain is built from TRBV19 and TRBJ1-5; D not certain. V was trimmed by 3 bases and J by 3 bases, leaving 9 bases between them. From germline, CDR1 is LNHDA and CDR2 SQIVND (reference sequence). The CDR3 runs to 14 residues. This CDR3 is CASSIPTDNQPQHF. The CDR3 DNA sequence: TGTGCCAGTAGTATCCCCACAGACAATCAGCCCCAGCATTTT.

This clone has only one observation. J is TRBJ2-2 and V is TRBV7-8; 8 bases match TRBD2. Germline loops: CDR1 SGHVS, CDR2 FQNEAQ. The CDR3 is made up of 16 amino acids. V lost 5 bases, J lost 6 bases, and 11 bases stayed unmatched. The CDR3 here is CASSETGTSGSGELFF. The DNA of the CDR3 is TGTGCCAGCAGCGAAACCGGGACTAGTGGCTCCGGGGAGCTGTTTTTT. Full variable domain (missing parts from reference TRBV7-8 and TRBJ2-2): GAGVSQSPRYKVAKRGQDVALRCDPISGHVSLFWYQQALGQGPEFLTYFQNEAQLDKSGLPSDRFFAERPEGSVSTLKIQRTQQEDSAVYLCASSETGTSGSGELFFGEGSRLTVL.

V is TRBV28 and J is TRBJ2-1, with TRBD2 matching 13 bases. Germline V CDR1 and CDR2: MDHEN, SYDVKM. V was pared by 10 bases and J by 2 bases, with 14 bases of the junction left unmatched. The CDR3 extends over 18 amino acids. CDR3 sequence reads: CAIERGTSGNSPYNEQFF. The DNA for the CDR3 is TGTGCCATCGAAAGGGGGACTAGCGGGAATAGTCCCTACAATGAGCAGTTCTTC. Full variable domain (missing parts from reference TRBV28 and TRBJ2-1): DVKVTQSSRYLVKRTGEKVFLECVQDMDHENMFWYRQDPGLGLRLIYFSYDVKMKEKGDIPEGYSVSREKKERFSLILESASTNQTSMYLCAIERGTSGNSPYNEQFFGPGTRLTVL.

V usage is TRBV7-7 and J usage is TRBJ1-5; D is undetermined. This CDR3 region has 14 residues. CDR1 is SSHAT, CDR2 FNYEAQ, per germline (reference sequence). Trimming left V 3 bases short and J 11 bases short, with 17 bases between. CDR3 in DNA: TGTGCCAGCAGCTTTTTCACAGAGATATTGTCCCAGCATTTT. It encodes CASSFFTEILSQHF.

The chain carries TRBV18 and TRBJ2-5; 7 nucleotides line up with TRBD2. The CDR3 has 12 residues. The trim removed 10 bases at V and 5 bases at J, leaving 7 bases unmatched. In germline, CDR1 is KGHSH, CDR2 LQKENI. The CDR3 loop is CATKRERETQYF. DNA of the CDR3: TGTGCCACAAAGCGGGAACGGGAGACCCAGTACTTC.

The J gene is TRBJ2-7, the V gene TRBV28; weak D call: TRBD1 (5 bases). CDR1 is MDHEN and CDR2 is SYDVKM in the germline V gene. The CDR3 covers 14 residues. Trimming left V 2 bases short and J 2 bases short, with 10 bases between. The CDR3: CASSLLGPTYEQYF. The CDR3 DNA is TGTGCCAGCAGTTTACTGGGGCCGACCTACGAGCAGTACTTC.

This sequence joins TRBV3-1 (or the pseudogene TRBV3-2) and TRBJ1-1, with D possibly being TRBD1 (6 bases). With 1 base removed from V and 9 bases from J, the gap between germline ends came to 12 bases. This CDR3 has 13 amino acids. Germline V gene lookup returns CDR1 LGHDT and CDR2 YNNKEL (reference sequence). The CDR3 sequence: CASSQGLGGKAFF. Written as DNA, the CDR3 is TGTGCCAGCAGCCAAGGGCTAGGGGGTAAAGCTTTCTTT.

CDR3 in DNA: TGCAGTGCTAGTTCTCGGGTGGGCGAGCAGTACTTC. Translation: CSASSRVGEQYF. The V gene is TRBV20-1, the J gene TRBJ2-7; no clear D. CDR1 and CDR2 from the germline V gene are DFQATT and SNEGSKA (reference sequence). The CDR3 spans 12 residues. Trimming left V 3 bases short and J 6 bases short, with 12 bases between.

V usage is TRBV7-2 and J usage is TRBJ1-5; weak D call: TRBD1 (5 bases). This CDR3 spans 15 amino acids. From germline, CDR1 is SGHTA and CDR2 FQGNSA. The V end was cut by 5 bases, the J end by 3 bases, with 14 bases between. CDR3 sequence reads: CASSLMGPVNQPQHF. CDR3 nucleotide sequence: TGTGCCAGCAGCCTCATGGGGCCCGTCAATCAGCCCCAGCATTTT.

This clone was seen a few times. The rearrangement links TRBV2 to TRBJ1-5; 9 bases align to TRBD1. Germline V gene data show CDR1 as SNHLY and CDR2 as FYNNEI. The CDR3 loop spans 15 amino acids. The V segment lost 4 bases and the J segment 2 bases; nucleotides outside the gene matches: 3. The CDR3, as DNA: TGTGCCAGCAGTGGACAGGGGGTCGGCAATCAGCCCCAGCATTTT. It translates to CASSGQGVGNQPQHF.

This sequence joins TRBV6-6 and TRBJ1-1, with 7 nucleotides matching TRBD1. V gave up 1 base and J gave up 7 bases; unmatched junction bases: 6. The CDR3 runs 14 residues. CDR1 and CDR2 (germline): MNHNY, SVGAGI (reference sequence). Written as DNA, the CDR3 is TGTGCCAGCAGTTACTTGCCGGGACAGAGTGAAGCTTTCTTT. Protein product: CASSYLPGQSEAFF.